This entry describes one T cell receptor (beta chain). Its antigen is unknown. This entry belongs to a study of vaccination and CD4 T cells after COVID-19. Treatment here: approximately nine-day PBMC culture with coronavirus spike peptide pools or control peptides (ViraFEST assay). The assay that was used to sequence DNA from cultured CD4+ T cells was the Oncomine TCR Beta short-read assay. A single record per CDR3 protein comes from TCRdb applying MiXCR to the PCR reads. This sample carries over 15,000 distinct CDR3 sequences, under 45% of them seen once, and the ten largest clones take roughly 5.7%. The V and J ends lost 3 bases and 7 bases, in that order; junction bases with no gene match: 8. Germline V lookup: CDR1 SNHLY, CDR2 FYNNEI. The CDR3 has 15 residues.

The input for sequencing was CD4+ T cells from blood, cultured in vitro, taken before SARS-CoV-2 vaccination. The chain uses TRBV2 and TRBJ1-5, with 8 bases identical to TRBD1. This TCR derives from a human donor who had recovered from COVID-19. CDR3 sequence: CASSDGQGARQPQHF. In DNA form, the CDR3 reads TGTGCCAGCAGTGACGGTCAGGGGGCGAGGCAGCCCCAGCATTTT. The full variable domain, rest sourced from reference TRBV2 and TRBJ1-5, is EPEVTQTPSHQVTQMGQEVILRCVPISNHLYFYWYRQILGQKVEFLVSFYNNEISEKSEIFDDQFSVERPDGSNFTLKIRSTKLEDSAMYFCASSDGQGARQPQHFGDGTRLSIL.